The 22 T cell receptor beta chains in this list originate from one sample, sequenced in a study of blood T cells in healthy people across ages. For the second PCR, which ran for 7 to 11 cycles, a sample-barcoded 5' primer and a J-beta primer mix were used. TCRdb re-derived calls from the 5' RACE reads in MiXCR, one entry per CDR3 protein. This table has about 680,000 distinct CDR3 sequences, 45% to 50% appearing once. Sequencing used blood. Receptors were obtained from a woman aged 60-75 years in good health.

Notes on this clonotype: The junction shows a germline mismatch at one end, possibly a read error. This CDR3 reads CAGSPTTGLTEQFF. DNA for the CDR3: TGTGCCGGCAGCCCCACTACAGGGCTAACTGAGCAGTTCTTC. V gene TRBV6-1 combines with J gene TRBJ2-1; possibly TRBD1 for D (6 bases). Germline CDR1 is MNHNS and CDR2 is SASEGT. CDR3 length: 14 amino acids.

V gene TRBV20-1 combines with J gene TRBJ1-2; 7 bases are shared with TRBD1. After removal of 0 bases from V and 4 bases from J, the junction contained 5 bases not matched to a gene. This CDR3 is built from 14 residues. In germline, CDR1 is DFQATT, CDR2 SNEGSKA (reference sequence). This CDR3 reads CSARDRQGVYGYTF. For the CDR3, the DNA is TGCAGTGCTAGAGATCGACAGGGTGTCTATGGCTACACCTTC.

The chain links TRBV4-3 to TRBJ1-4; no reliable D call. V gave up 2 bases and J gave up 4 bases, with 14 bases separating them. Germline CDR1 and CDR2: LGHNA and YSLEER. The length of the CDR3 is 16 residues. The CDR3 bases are TGCGCCAGCAGCCAAAACGCGGCAGCGAGTAATGAAAAACTGTTTTTT. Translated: CASSQNAAASNEKLFF.

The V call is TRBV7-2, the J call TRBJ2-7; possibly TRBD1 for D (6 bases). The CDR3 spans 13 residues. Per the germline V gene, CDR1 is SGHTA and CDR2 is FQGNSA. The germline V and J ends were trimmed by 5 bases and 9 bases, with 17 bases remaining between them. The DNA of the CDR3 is TGTGCCAGCAGCATGGGACACCCGGGCGGGCAGTACTTC. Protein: CASSMGHPGGQYF.

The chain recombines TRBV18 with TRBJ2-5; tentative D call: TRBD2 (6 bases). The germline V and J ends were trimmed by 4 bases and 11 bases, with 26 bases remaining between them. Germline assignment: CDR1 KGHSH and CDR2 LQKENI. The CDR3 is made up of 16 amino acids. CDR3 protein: CASSLLLRGIRDEQYF. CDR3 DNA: TGTGCCAGCTCACTCCTCCTGCGCGGGATAAGGGATGAGCAGTACTTC. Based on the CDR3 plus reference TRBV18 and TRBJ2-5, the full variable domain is NAGVMQNPRHLVRRRGQEARLRCSPMKGHSHVYWYRQLPEEGLKFMVYLQKENIIDESGMPKERFSAEFPKEGPSILRIQQVVRGDSAAYFCASSLLLRGIRDEQYFGPGTRLLVL.

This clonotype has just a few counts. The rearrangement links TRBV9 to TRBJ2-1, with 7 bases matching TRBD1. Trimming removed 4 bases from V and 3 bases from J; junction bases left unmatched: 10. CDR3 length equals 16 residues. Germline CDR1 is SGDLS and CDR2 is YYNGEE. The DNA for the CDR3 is TGTGCCAGCAGCCCCCAATCGGCAGGGGGCTACAATGAGCAGTTCTTC. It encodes CASSPQSAGGYNEQFF.

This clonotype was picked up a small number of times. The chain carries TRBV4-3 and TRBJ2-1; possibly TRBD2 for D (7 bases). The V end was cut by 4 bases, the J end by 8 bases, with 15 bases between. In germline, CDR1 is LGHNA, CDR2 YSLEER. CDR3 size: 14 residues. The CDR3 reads CASSRIGGGDEQFF. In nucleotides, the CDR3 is TGCGCCAGCAGCCGAATAGGGGGGGGAGATGAGCAGTTCTTC.

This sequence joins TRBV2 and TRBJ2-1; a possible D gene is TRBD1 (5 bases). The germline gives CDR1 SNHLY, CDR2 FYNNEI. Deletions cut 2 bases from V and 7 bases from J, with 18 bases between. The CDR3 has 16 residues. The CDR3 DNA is TGTGCCAGCAGTGAAAGCCAGGGAAGTAATCGGAATGAGCAGTTCTTC. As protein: CASSESQGSNRNEQFF.

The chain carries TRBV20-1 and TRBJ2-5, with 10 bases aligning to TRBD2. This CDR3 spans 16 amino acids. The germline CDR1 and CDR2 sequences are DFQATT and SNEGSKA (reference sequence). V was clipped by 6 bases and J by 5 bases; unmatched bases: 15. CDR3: CSAPAAGLAFAETQYF. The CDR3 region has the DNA TGCAGTGCGCCCGCGGCGGGACTAGCGTTTGCCGAGACCCAGTACTTC.

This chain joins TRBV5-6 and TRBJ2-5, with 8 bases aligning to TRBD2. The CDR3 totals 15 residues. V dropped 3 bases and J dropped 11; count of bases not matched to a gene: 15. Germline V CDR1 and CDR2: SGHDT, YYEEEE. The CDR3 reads CASSWAGGRKGQQYF. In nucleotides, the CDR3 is TGTGCCAGCAGCTGGGCTGGCGGGAGGAAAGGACAGCAGTACTTC.

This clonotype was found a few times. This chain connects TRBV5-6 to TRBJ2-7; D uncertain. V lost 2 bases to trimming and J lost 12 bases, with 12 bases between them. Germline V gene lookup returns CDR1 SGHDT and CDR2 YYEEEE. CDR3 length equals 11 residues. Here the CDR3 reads CASSFLEVWYF. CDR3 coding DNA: TGTGCCAGCAGCTTCCTCGAGGTTTGGTACTTC.

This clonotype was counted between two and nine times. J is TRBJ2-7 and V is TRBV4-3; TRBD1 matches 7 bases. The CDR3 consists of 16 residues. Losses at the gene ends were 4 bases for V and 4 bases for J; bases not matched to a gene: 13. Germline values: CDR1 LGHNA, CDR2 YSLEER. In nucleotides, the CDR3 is TGCGCCAGCAGCCCCGGGACAGATGACGGGTATTACGAGCAGTACTTC. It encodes CASSPGTDDGYYEQYF.

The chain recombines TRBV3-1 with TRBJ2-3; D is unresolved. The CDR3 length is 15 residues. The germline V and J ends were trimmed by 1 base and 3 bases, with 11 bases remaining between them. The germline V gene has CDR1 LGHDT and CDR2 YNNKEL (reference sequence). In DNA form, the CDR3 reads TGTGCCAGCAGCCAAGGGGTTGGACGAACAGATACGCAGTATTTT. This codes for CASSQGVGRTDTQYF.

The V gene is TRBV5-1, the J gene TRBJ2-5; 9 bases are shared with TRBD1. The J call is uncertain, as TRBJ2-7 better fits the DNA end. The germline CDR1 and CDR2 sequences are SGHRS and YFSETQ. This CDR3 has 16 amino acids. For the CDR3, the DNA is TGCGCCAGCAGCTTGGGGGGGACAGGGAACCTCTACGAGCAGTACTTC. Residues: CASSLGGTGNLYEQYF.

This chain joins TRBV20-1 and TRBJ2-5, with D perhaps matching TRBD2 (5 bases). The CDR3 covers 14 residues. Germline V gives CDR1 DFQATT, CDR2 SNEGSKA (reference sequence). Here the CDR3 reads CSGFGVRREETQYF. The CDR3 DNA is TGCAGCGGTTTCGGGGTACGACGTGAGGAGACCCAGTACTTC.

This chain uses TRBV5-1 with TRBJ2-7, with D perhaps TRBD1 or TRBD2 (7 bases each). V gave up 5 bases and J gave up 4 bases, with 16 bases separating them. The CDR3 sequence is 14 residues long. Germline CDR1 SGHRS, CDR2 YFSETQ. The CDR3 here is CASRTGGQRYEQYF. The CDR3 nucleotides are TGCGCCAGCAGGACGGGGGGACAGAGGTACGAGCAGTACTTC. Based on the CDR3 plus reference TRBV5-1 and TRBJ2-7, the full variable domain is KAGVTQTPRYLIKTRGQQVTLSCSPISGHRSVSWYQQTPGQGLQFLFEYFSETQRNKGNFPGRFSGRQFSNSRSEMNVSTLELGDSALYLCASRTGGQRYEQYFGPGTRLTVT.

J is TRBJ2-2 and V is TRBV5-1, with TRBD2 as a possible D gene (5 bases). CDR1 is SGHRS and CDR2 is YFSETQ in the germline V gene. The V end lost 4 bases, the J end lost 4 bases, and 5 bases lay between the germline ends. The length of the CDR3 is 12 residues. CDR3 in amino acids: CASSEGTGELFF. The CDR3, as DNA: TGCGCCAGCAGCGAGGGCACCGGGGAGCTGTTTTTT.

CDR3 nucleotide sequence: TGTGCCAGCAATAGCGGCAGGGAGAGGCAAGAGACCCAGTACTTC. This codes for CASNSGRERQETQYF. The chain couples TRBV12-3 or TRBV12-4 to TRBJ2-5; D is possibly TRBD2 (6 bases). This CDR3 has 15 amino acids. The V and J ends lost 7 bases and 2 bases respectively, with 17 bases between them.

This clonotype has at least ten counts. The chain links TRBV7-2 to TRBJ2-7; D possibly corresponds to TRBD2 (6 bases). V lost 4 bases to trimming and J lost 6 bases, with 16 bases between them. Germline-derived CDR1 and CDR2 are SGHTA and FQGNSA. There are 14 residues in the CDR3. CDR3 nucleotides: TGTGCCAGCAGCTCAGGCGGGGCGGGTCGCGAGCAGTACTTC. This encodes CASSSGGAGREQYF. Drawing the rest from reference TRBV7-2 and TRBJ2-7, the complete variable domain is GAGVSQSPSNKVTEKGKDVELRCDPISGHTALYWYRQSLGQGLEFLIYFQGNSAPDKSGLPSDRFSAERTGGSVSTLTIQRTQQEDSAVYLCASSSGGAGREQYFGPGTRLTVT.

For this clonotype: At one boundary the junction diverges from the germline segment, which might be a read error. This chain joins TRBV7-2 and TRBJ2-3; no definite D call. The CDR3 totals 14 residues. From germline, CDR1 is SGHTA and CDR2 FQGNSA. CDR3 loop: CAGSLSTYTDTQYF. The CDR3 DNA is TGTGCCGGCAGCTTAAGTACTTACACAGATACGCAGTATTTT.

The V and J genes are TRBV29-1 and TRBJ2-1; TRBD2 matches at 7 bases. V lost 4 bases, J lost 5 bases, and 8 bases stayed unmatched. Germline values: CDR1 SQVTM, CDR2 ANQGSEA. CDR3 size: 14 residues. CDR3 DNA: TGCAGCGTTGGGCGCGGGAGAGCAAACAATGAGCAGTTCTTC. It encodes CSVGRGRANNEQFF.

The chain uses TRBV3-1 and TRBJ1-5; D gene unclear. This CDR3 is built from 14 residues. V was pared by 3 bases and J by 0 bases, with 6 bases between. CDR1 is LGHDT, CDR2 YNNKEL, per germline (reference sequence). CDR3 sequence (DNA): TGTGCCAGCAGCCATGCGGGTAGCAATCAGCCCCAGCATTTT. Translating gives CASSHAGSNQPQHF.